The source of this TCR beta chain is a study of CD8 T cells in Susac syndrome (dated by TCRdb to the late 2010s). Study-wide context: Among the Susac syndrome patients who were sequenced, clinically active disease was present in about six and clinical remission was observed in roughly eight. At blood withdrawal, Susac syndrome patients were either therapy-naive, taking corticosteroids (in some cases with IVIg as well), or taking IVIg alone. Whether CD8+ T cell activation and differentiation in Susac syndrome was antigen driven was tested using repertoire sequencing.

With respect to this clonotype: It has no known antigen specificity. No clone much larger than this one lies a single base away; base qualities are absent.

The full study reports these points: In patients with Susac syndrome, the CD4+ T cell repertoire showed no detectable clonal expansion. The study acknowledged that relatively few individuals were included in the TCR sequencing and HLA analysis.

RNA was extracted with the RNeasy kit and about 0.45 to 1 ug was reverse transcribed using random hexamers. TCR beta CDR3 regions were amplified with the immunoSEQ multiplex PCR assay covering 54 Vbeta and 13 Jbeta segments. Bias from PCR amplification was corrected by using a synthetic template baseline for primer optimization and for computational correction. In the authors' own workflow: Reads were annotated to V, D and J genes per IMGT and analyzed with immunoSEQ Analyzer, keeping only productive sequences. To calculate clonality, Shannon entropy was normalized by log2 of the number of productive unique sequences and then subtracted from one. Public and private clones were assessed among the 100 most prevalent clones of each patient and control. Susac-specific clones were defined as absent from healthy and MS cohorts, around 980 published viral clones and other ImmuneACCESS disease sequences. Clones were called with MiXCR by TCRdb after fastp trimmed the public reads at Q25, and only in-frame beta chains were retained. Rows matching on CDR3 protein sequence are summarized as one entry with the most common DNA and genes. In this record, the V and J calls reflect TCRdb's handling and not the investigators' own analysis. The sample profile shows 180,000 or so distinct CDR3 sequences; roughly 94% of them were found once. The top ten constitute approximately 0.099% of the sample.

Peripheral blood CD8+ and CD4+ T cells from healthy donors, Susac syndrome patients and multiple sclerosis patients were profiled using high-throughput TCR beta sequencing. Susac syndrome patients met recently defined diagnostic criteria for definite or probable disease. Bulk CD8+ and CD4+ T cells were purified by magnetic negative isolation, while CD8+ TEMRA cells were enriched using FACS. Blood was drawn into EDTA tubes, processed within 24 hours, and PBMCs were isolated by density gradient centrifugation. PBMCs intended for TCR sequencing were frozen in liquid nitrogen and were later thawed in a 37 degrees C water bath. The sorted or isolated CD4+, CD8+ and CD8+ TEMRA cells had a purity of 90% or higher. The germline V and J ends show losses of 7 bases and 4 bases respectively, and no gene match explains 4 bases of the junction. The CDR3 goes from the cysteine to the phenylalanine over 13 residues. This entry keeps only the CDR3 DNA: 39 bases, framed from base 1. CDR1 SQVTM and CDR2 ANQGSEA were looked up in the germline V gene.

Sequencing input: CD4+ T cells from PBMCs. The clonotype was recovered from a human donor with Susac syndrome. The chain couples TRBV29-1 to TRBJ2-5; 12 central bases correspond to TRBD2. The CDR3 protein: CSDRLAGAETQYF. The DNA sequence is given as TGCAGCGACCGACTAGCGGGAGCAGAGACCCAGTACTTC.